The TCR beta chain described here comes from a study of radiotherapy plus CTLA-4 blockade in lung cancer. Study-wide points: Reports state that early shifts in blood T cell clones, with interferon-beta, best predicted response.

Method: immunoSEQ multiplex PCR; TCRdb's copy keeps in-frame clones and lacks some. The sample has more than 50,000 clones, around 77% seen once. With regard to this clone: Its matching antigen is unknown.

The study treated chemo-refractory metastatic non-small-cell lung cancer patients with focal radiation plus ipilimumab CTLA-4 blockade. With 5 bases removed from V and 4 bases from J, the gap between germline ends came to 9 bases. Germline CDR1 reads KGHSH; CDR2 reads LQKENI. This CDR3 spans 13 amino acids. The sample in question was peripheral blood, obtained from a patient treated with radiotherapy plus ipilimumab. The receptor was derived from a human donor with non-small cell lung cancer who had a complete response to radiotherapy plus ipilimumab. V gene TRBV18 combines with J gene TRBJ2-4; D perhaps matches TRBD2 (7 bases). The CDR3 bases are TGTGCCAGCTCAGGGGGGGCAAAAAACATTCAGTACTTC. Its protein is CASSGGAKNIQYF.